The 25 T cell receptor beta chains listed next were all sequenced from one sample in a study of tumor-infiltrating lymphocytes in primary liver carcinoma. The blood RNA (from unsorted whole blood) was obtained, and germline DNA was also extracted. From 500 ng of total RNA, TCR beta-specific cDNA was reverse-transcribed using a constant-region primer. Three nested multiplex PCR rounds, a slightly modified ARM-PCR, produced the libraries for TCR beta. TRBV1-TRBV30 forward primers paired with a C-beta reverse primer drove the first two PCR rounds, about 10 cycles each. TCRdb redid the calling of the multiplex PCR reads with MiXCR, one entry per CDR3 protein. This table holds about 330,000 distinct CDR3 sequences, approximately 65% found once. The specimen sequenced was peripheral blood. The origin of the receptors is a man between 35 and 55 years old with primary liver carcinoma and hepatitis B virus infection.

As regards this clonotype: This may stem from a read error, because a much larger clone lies one nucleotide away. The chain has TRBV12-3 or TRBV12-4 and TRBJ2-5; 7 nucleotides align to TRBD1. CDR3 length equals 13 residues. The trim removed 5 bases at V and 5 bases at J, leaving 5 bases unmatched. CDR3 in DNA: TGTGCCAGCAGTACGACAGGGAATGAGACCCAGTACTTC. Translating it yields CASSTTGNETQYF.

The chain carries TRBV7-8 and TRBJ2-7; TRBD2 agrees at 12 bases. The length of the CDR3 is 18 residues. CDR1 is SGHVS and CDR2 is FQNEAQ in the germline V gene. Germline trimming cut 7 bases from V and 7 bases from J; bases unmatched to any gene: 20. CDR3 in amino acids: CASITTTLRLAGVGEQYF. CDR3 DNA: TGTGCCAGCATCACCACCACCCTGAGACTAGCGGGAGTGGGTGAGCAGTACTTC.

About this clonotype: A much more abundant neighbour one base away suggests this may be a read error. The chain joins TRBV4-3 to TRBJ2-3, with D unresolved. This CDR3 has 15 amino acids. From germline, CDR1 is LGHNA and CDR2 YSLEER. As DNA, the CDR3 is TGCGCCAACAGCCAAGATGGTGGGAGCACAGATACGCAGTATTTT. Its translation: CANSQDGGSTDTQYF.

A note on this clonotype: One end of the junction fails to match germline, which may point to a read error. V is TRBV5-6 and J is TRBJ1-1; maybe TRBD1 (5 bases). The germline CDR1 and CDR2 sequences are SGHDT and YYEEEE. The CDR3 length is 15 residues. CDR3 protein: CPSSLGLGEGTEAFF. The CDR3 DNA sequence: TGTCCCAGCAGCTTGGGTCTGGGGGAGGGCACTGAAGCTTTCTTT.

With regard to this clonotype: The conserved closing phenylalanine or tryptophan is absent in this CDR3, likely reflecting a read error. The rearrangement links TRBV11-2 to TRBJ2-5; D is perhaps TRBD2 (6 bases). The CDR3 contains 15 residues. The V end lost 6 bases, the J end lost 2 bases, and 16 bases lay between the germline ends. CDR1 is SGHAT and CDR2 is FQNNGV in the germline V gene. CDR3 loop: CASSRTNGEQETQYL. CDR3 DNA sequence: TGTGCCAGCAGTCGGACTAACGGGGAACAAGAGACCCAGTACCTC.

This chain uses TRBV6-1 with TRBJ1-6; no definite D call. CDR3 length equals 12 residues. The germline gives CDR1 MNHNS, CDR2 SASEGT. Trimming took off 6 bases at V and 3 bases at J, with 3 bases between the two ends. The CDR3, as DNA: TGTGCCAGCAGCAGCTATAATTCACCCCTCCACTTT. The encoded protein is CASSSYNSPLHF.

This clonotype was found once. J is TRBJ2-7 and V is TRBV6-5; 9 bases agree with TRBD1. In germline, CDR1 is MNHEY, CDR2 SVGAGI. The J segment lost 8 bases and the V segment lost 1 base, leaving 6 bases of the junction unmatched. The CDR3 extends over 14 amino acids. In DNA, the CDR3 is TGTGCCAGCAGTTACTGGGACAGGGTCGACAAGCAGTACTTC. Amino acids: CASSYWDRVDKQYF.

The chain couples TRBV1 to TRBJ2-3. TRBV1 is designated a pseudogene. The CDR3 is made up of 14 amino acids. Here the CDR3 reads CTSSFLRRPDTQCF. The CDR3 DNA reads TGCACCAGCAGCTTTCTTCGTCGACCAGATACGCAGTGTTTT.

The chain couples TRBV7-6 to TRBJ2-7; 7 nucleotides line up with TRBD1. Germline values: CDR1 SGHVS, CDR2 FNYEAQ. This CDR3 region has 12 residues. V trimming: 4 bases; J trimming: 6 bases; junction bases outside the gene matches: 3. CDR3 coding DNA: TGTGCCAGCAGCTCAGGGACAGTCGAGCAGTACTTC. Amino acids: CASSSGTVEQYF.

The chain has TRBV6-1 and TRBJ1-5, with D possibly matching TRBD1 (5 bases). The germline V and J ends were trimmed by 6 bases and 2 bases, with 17 bases remaining between them. From germline, CDR1 is MNHNS and CDR2 SASEGT. This CDR3 comprises 16 residues. DNA for the CDR3: TGTGCCAGCAGGAACAGGAGGGGTAGTGGCAATCAGCCCCAGCATTTT. It codes for CASRNRRGSGNQPQHF.

This rearrangement joins TRBV11-2 to TRBJ2-7; the match to TRBD1 covers 10 bases. This CDR3 contains 14 residues. Trimming took 9 bases from V and 4 from J; bases not matched to a gene: 9. Germline CDR1 reads SGHAT; CDR2 reads FQNNGV. DNA of the CDR3: TGTGCCAGGAGCCGACAGGGGGCGGCATACGAGCAGTACTTC. Protein sequence: CARSRQGAAYEQYF.

Comments on this clonotype: At one end, the junction sequence differs from germline, possibly due to a read error. The rearrangement joins TRBV11-2 to TRBJ2-7; 7 nucleotides match TRBD1. The CDR3 loop spans 12 amino acids. From germline, CDR1 is SGHAT and CDR2 FQNNGV. CDR3 nucleotide sequence: TGTGCCAGTAGCGTACAGGGGTCCGAGCACTACTTC. It is translated as CASSVQGSEHYF.

In the case of this clonotype: A much larger clone sits a single nucleotide away, making a read error possible. The gene calls are TRBV6-2 or TRBV6-3 and TRBJ2-1; maybe TRBD2 (6 bases). This CDR3 region has 14 residues. Germline assignment: CDR1 MNHEY and CDR2 SVGEGT. This CDR3 is CVSRSSGSYNEQFF. CDR3 nucleotide sequence: TGTGTCAGCAGGAGTAGCGGCTCCTACAATGAGCAGTTCTTC.

This clonotype was counted a few times. The J gene is TRBJ2-5, the V gene TRBV12-5; D unresolved. Looked up from germline, CDR1 is LGHNT and CDR2 is FRNRAP. The V gene lost 7 bases and the J gene lost 3 bases, with 15 bases spanning the gap. The CDR3 runs 14 residues. The CDR3 sequence: CASAQPEREETQYF. DNA of the CDR3: TGTGCTAGTGCCCAGCCGGAGAGAGAAGAGACCCAGTACTTC.

This clonotype was detected ten times or more. The chain links TRBV11-2 to TRBJ2-1; D may be TRBD2 (6 bases). The germline V gene encodes CDR1 SGHAT and CDR2 FQNNGV. The CDR3 loop spans 14 amino acids. Trimming stripped 2 bases from V and 9 bases from J, with 14 bases between. CDR3 region: CASSLWDSLGEQFF. The CDR3 DNA sequence: TGTGCCAGCAGCTTATGGGACTCCCTCGGTGAGCAGTTCTTC. Variable domain in full (rest from reference TRBV11-2 and TRBJ2-1): EAGVAQSPRYKIIEKRQSVAFWCNPISGHATLYWYQQILGQGPKLLIQFQNNGVVDDSQLPKDRFSAERLKGVDSTLKIQPAKLEDSAVYLCASSLWDSLGEQFFGPGTRLTVL.

The chain has TRBV19 and TRBJ1-5; TRBD1 is a possible D gene (5 bases). V dropped 5 bases and J dropped 0 bases, with 20 bases sitting between them. The CDR3 runs 18 residues. Germline CDR1 is LNHDA and CDR2 is SQIVND (reference sequence). The CDR3: CASSQPGLGVASNQPQHF. CDR3 DNA: TGTGCCAGTAGTCAACCGGGCTTAGGGGTGGCTAGCAATCAGCCCCAGCATTTT.

The CDR3 region has the DNA TGTGCCAGCAGTTTAAATAACGGACGCACCGGGGAGCTGTTTTTT. Residues: CASSLNNGRTGELFF. The chain links TRBV28 to TRBJ2-2; no clear D gene. This CDR3 is 15 amino acids long. Germline CDR1 reads MDHEN; CDR2 reads SYDVKM. V was cut by 2 bases and J by 4 bases, with 11 bases left in between.

A note on this clonotype: Since a much larger clone is just one base distant, this may be a read error. The genes are TRBV4-1 and TRBJ2-3; D may be TRBD2 (6 bases). There are 15 residues in the CDR3. Germline-derived CDR1 and CDR2 are MGHRA and YSYEKL. CDR3 in amino acids: CASSPWGESADMQYF. CDR3 DNA: TGCGCCAGCAGCCCCTGGGGGGAGTCGGCAGATATGCAGTATTTT.

Turning to this clonotype: It is likely a read error, because the conserved phenylalanine at the end of the CDR3 is missing. The chain is built from TRBV6-5 and TRBJ1-5; D gene unclear. Trimming shortened V by 4 bases and J by 5 bases, and 9 bases separated the two germline ends. Germline V gene sequence: CDR1 MNHEY, CDR2 SVGAGI. The CDR3 runs 13 residues. In DNA, the CDR3 is TGTGCCAGCAGTTCCAGATCGGATCAGCCCCAGCATTAT. Residues: CASSSRSDQPQHY.

The chain couples TRBV6-6 to TRBJ1-2; tentatively, D is TRBD1 (6 bases). The CDR3 has 15 amino acids. Trimming removed 11 bases at V and 0 bases at J, with 19 bases between. Germline values: CDR1 MNHNY, CDR2 SVGAGI (reference sequence). The CDR3 loop reads CAGKPTGLANYGYTF. The CDR3 DNA follows: TGTGCCGGCAAACCCACAGGGTTGGCTAACTATGGCTACACCTTC.

Ten or more counts support this clonotype. The rearrangement joins TRBV11-2 to TRBJ2-3, with 10 positions matching TRBD1. Trimming removed 5 bases from V and 3 bases from J; junction bases left unmatched: 5. The CDR3 extends over 15 amino acids. CDR1 is SGHAT, CDR2 FQNNGV, per germline. The CDR3 here is CASSARDRGTDTQYF. CDR3 nucleotides: TGTGCCAGCAGCGCAAGGGACAGGGGTACAGATACGCAGTATTTT.

This clonotype was counted many times. The chain links TRBV29-1 to TRBJ2-3, with D perhaps matching TRBD2 (7 bases). The CDR3 contains 13 residues. Trimming took off 4 bases at V and 5 bases at J, with 13 bases between the two ends. CDR1 SQVTM and CDR2 ANQGSEA come from the germline V gene. CDR3 nucleotide sequence: TGCAGCGTTGGGGGGGGGCAGAGAGATACGCAGTATTTT. This translates into CSVGGGQRDTQYF.

V is TRBV28 and J is TRBJ1-1; D gene ambiguous. CDR3 size: 14 residues. V lost 6 bases, J lost 1 base, and 12 bases lay in between. Germline lookup yields CDR1 MDHEN and CDR2 SYDVKM. DNA for the CDR3: TGTGCCAGCAGCGGGTATGACTCGAACACTGAAGCTTTCTTT. It is translated as CASSGYDSNTEAFF.

The rearrangement joins TRBV6-1 to TRBJ2-1, with TRBD2 matching 16 bases. The CDR3 covers 17 residues. Germline values: CDR1 MNHNS, CDR2 SASEGT. Losses at the gene ends were 5 bases for V and 8 bases for J; bases not matched to a gene: 9. The CDR3 coding sequence is TGTGCCAGCAGTAACATCCCCGGGACTAGCGGGGGGGATGAGCAGTTCTTC. Translating gives CASSNIPGTSGGDEQFF.

V is TRBV29-1 and J is TRBJ1-1; possible D gene TRBD1, 6 bases. CDR3 length: 13 residues. CDR1 and CDR2 (germline): SQVTM, ANQGSEA. Trimming cost V 3 bases and J 5 bases, with 13 bases left between them. This CDR3 reads CSVEGHLKTEAFF. The CDR3 nucleotides read TGCAGCGTTGAGGGACACCTTAAGACTGAAGCTTTCTTT.